This T cell receptor (beta chain) was found in a study of blood T cell repertoires in COVID-19. Study-wide context: Acute-phase and convalescent COVID-19 samples originated in the United States, Italy and Spain. In each case, the material was cDNA or gDNA derived from T cells, B-cell-depleted T cells, or PBMCs.

Authors' analysis steps: Researchers report that nucleated cell counts were estimated from reference gene primer amplification. Clones were read by immunoSEQ multiplex PCR, and TCRdb kept only the in-frame ones, dropping some. The DNA gave D and trimming, while V, J and clone size come from that table. This table has some 240,000 clones, around 80% appearing once. Trimming left V 6 bases short and J 0 bases short, with 11 bases between. Per germline, CDR1 KGHDR and CDR2 SFDVKD. The CDR3 totals 14 residues. This clonotype was obtained from a woman in her 70s with acute or convalescent COVID-19. This chain joins TRBV24-1 and TRBJ2-7, with a tentative D call TRBD2 (6 bases). The sample comprised peripheral blood. The CDR3: CATSWVGSSYEQYF. The CDR3 nucleotides are TGTGCCACCAGTTGGGTCGGGAGCTCCTACGAGCAGTACTTC.